This section outlines one TCR beta chain sequence together with its context. This clone came up a few times. Its antigen is unknown. Per-nucleotide qualities are absent, and no much larger clonotype sits a single base away. V and J lose 2 bases and 3 bases, and a span of 14 bases separates them. Per the germline V gene, SGDLS is the CDR1 and YYNGEE is the CDR2. Measured from the cysteine to the phenylalanine, the CDR3 is 15 residues long. The sequence is cut down to CDR3 DNA, 45 bases in frame from base 1. The data were obtained in a study of radiotherapy plus CTLA-4 blockade in lung cancer (dated by TCRdb to the late 2010s). Regarding the research as a whole: Objective responses occurred in 18% of enrolled patients, and under 40% achieved disease control.

Focal radiation therapy combined with CTLA-4 blockade (ipilimumab) was tested in patients with chemo-refractory metastatic non-small-cell lung cancer. Libraries were prepared through the immunoSEQ multiplex PCR assay. Sourced from immuneACCESS, this table was stored by TCRdb with only in-frame sequences that have V and J called. A share of the clones is absent; for the studies checked, an unresolved V gene accounts for under half, and the remainder has no known explanation. In this sample the table shows about 94,000 clones, approximately 78% of which occur a single time. The biggest ten clones account for roughly a quarter of the sample. General findings and caveats noted by the study authors: The strongest predictors of response were reported to be early dynamic shifts in blood T cell clones along with a rise in serum interferon-beta following radiation. TCR clones derived from tumors expanded in peripheral blood after treatment with radiotherapy and ipilimumab.

This TCR was recovered from a human donor with non-small cell lung cancer that progressed on radiotherapy plus ipilimumab. In this chain, TRBV9 is recombined with TRBJ1-2; the D gene is possibly TRBD1, with 6 bases matching. This material consisted of peripheral blood, taken from a patient treated with radiotherapy plus ipilimumab. CDR3 loop: CASSVGTTRDYGYTF. The nucleotide sequence is given as TGTGCCAGCAGCGTGGGGACAACGAGAGACTATGGCTACACCTTC.